This note documents a single T cell receptor (beta chain) sequence. This record comes from a study of T cell changes during pregnancy in multiple sclerosis. Some clones are missing from TCRdb's copy, which holds only in-frame ones; the method was immunoSEQ multiplex PCR. This table holds roughly 70,000 clones, less than 95% found once. Germline lookup yields CDR1 SGHTA and CDR2 FQGNSA. The V and J ends lost 1 base and 0 bases respectively, with 13 bases between them. CDR3 size: 17 residues. The material sequenced was peripheral blood, taken in the third trimester of pregnancy. The chain couples TRBV7-2 to TRBJ1-5; D possibly corresponds to TRBD1 (5 bases). The TCR comes from a female donor with multiple sclerosis, enrolled in a pregnancy study. CDR3 DNA sequence: TGTGCCAGCAGCTTAGACAGGACGATGTATAGCAATCAGCCCCAGCATTTT. Amino acids: CASSLDRTMYSNQPQHF.